The TCR beta chain described here comes from a study of shared clonotypes between healthy human individuals. Regarding the study as a whole: In this cohort, only blood was sampled, and tissue repertoires likely differ.

TCRdb's copy holds only in-frame clones and misses some; the assay was immunoSEQ multiplex PCR. The sample lists 550,000 to 800,000 clones, 74% occurring once. The CDR3 sequence is 11 residues long. Germline-derived CDR1 and CDR2 are DFQATT and SNEGSKA (reference sequence). V gave up 5 bases and J gave up 6 bases, with 10 bases separating them. Worth noting for this clone: Its antigen remains unknown.

This receptor was taken from a woman in her 30s in good health. Sequencing used memory CD4+ T cells sorted from blood. Subset: CD45RA-negative fraction. This sequence joins TRBV20-1 and TRBJ2-5; D call uncertain. CDR3 in amino acids: CSAGVAKTQYF. The CDR3 region has the DNA TGCAGTGCTGGGGTGGCGAAGACCCAGTACTTC.